The rows below give T cell receptor beta chains drawn from one sample of a study of graft-versus-host responses after intestinal transplantation. Their cognate antigens are unknown. Repertoires were generated with immunoSEQ multiplex PCR, while TCRdb's copy carries only in-frame clones and drops some. The table includes approximately 110,000 clones, roughly nine tenths detected once. The sequenced sample was unstimulated CD4+ T cells sorted from spleen or lymph node cells, obtained before transplant. The source of these receptors is a human donor who was the organ donor for an intestinal transplant. The CDR3 runs from the conserved cysteine through the conserved F or W. A D gene is named only where the DNA matches it firmly. Size tells how often a clone was seen (once, few, many) or the class of an expanded clone, and some rows leave it out.

j_call clone_size cdr3_length d_call v_call cdr3_aa cdr3_nt
TRBJ2-6 NA 16 NA TRBV7-8 CASSSHRLAGANVLTF TGTGCCAGCAGCTCCCACAGGCTCGCTGGGGCCAACGTCCTGACTTTC
TRBJ2-5 once 10 NA TRBV20-1 CSASSETQYF TGCAGTGCTAGTTCGGAGACCCAGTACTTC
TRBJ2-7 NA 15 TRBD2 TRBV11-2 CASSPGLAGVNEQYF TGTGCCAGCAGCCCGGGACTAGCGGGAGTAAACGAGCAGTACTTC
TRBJ1-5 few 12 NA TRBV7-9 CASGRDNQPQHF TGTGCCAGCGGTAGGGACAATCAGCCCCAGCATTTT
TRBJ2-7 few 14 NA TRBV5-6 CASSYDRPVYEQYF TGTGCCAGCAGCTACGACAGGCCAGTCTACGAGCAGTACTTC
TRBJ2-7 NA 14 NA TRBV7-2 CASSFRELTYEQYF TGTGCCAGCAGCTTCCGGGAGTTGACCTACGAGCAGTACTTC
TRBJ1-5 NA 16 NA TRBV28 CASSFYRGGGNQPQHF TGTGCCAGCAGTTTTTACCGAGGAGGGGGGAATCAGCCCCAGCATTTT
TRBJ1-5 NA 14 TRBD1 TRBV5-5 CASSFRDRLAPQHF TGTGCCAGCAGCTTTCGGGACAGGCTAGCGCCCCAGCATTTT
TRBJ1-2 few 13 NA TRBV6-1 CASSLQGIYGYTF TGTGCCAGCAGTTTACAGGGAATCTATGGCTACACCTTC
TRBJ2-7 NA 11 NA TRBV18 CASSHQYEQYF TGTGCCAGCTCCCATCAATACGAGCAGTACTTC
TRBJ2-3 NA 16 NA TRBV25-1 CASSELGPGGTDTQYF TGTGCCAGCAGTGAACTGGGGCCCGGCGGCACAGATACGCAGTATTTT
TRBJ1-1 NA 14 NA TRBV4-3 CASSQDLGDGEAFF TGCGCCAGCAGCCAAGATCTTGGGGACGGTGAAGCTTTCTTT
TRBJ2-3 NA 12 NA TRBV7-9 CASSWTTDTQYF TGTGCCAGCAGCTGGACCACAGATACGCAGTATTTT
TRBJ1-5 NA 15 NA TRBV25-1 CASSEFSGFNQPQHF TGTGCCAGCAGTGAATTCTCGGGGTTCAATCAGCCCCAGCATTTT
TRBJ1-1 NA 13 NA TRBV11-2 CASSLAHEGEAFF TGTGCCAGCAGCTTAGCCCACGAGGGTGAAGCTTTCTTT
TRBJ1-5 NA 13 NA TRBV30 CAWSVDSNQPQHF TGTGCCTGGAGTGTGGACAGCAATCAGCCCCAGCATTTT
TRBJ2-5 NA 11 TRBD1 TRBV30 CATGQGETQYF TGTGCCACGGGACAGGGGGAGACCCAGTACTTC
TRBJ1-1 once 16 NA TRBV29-1 CSVTLLGTGRNTEAFF TGCAGCGTTACCCTCCTAGGAACAGGAAGGAACACTGAAGCTTTCTTT
TRBJ2-1 NA 13 NA TRBV7-9 CASVRETYNEQFF TGTGCCAGCGTACGCGAAACCTACAATGAGCAGTTCTTC
TRBJ2-7 NA 16 TRBD2 TRBV5-1 CASSRSLAGGPGEQYF TGCGCCAGCAGCCGATCTCTAGCGGGAGGGCCTGGCGAGCAGTACTTC
TRBJ1-1 NA 15 TRBD1 TRBV10-3 CAISESGQENTEAFF TGTGCCATCAGTGAGTCGGGACAGGAGAACACTGAAGCTTTCTTT
TRBJ2-7 NA 15 NA TRBV18 CASSPSGTFGYEQYF TGTGCCAGCTCACCTTCCGGGACTTTTGGCTACGAGCAGTACTTC
TRBJ2-1 once 11 NA TRBV29-1 CSVDRWDEQFF TGCAGCGTAGACCGTTGGGATGAGCAGTTCTTC
TRBJ2-5 NA 12 NA TRBV7-2 CASSLAGGTQYF TGTGCCAGCAGCTTAGCAGGGGGGACCCAGTACTTC
TRBJ1-5 NA 15 TRBD1 TRBV6-6 CASRPGQGGNQPQHF TGTGCCAGCAGACCCGGACAGGGGGGTAATCAGCCCCAGCATTTT
TRBJ2-7 NA 17 TRBD2 TRBV7-9 CASTPRGQRESPYEQYF TGTGCCAGCACCCCAAGGGGCCAGCGGGAGTCCCCCTACGAGCAGTACTTC
TRBJ2-5 few 13 NA TRBV5-1 CASSLVGQETQYF TGCGCCAGCAGCTTGGTGGGGCAAGAGACCCAGTACTTC
TRBJ1-2 NA 14 NA TRBV4-3 CASSQERDNYGYTF TGCGCCAGCAGCCAAGAGAGAGATAACTATGGCTACACCTTC
TRBJ1-2 NA 13 NA TRBV25-1 CASSEGPNYGYTF TGTGCCAGCAGTGAGGGCCCTAACTATGGCTACACCTTC
TRBJ2-3 NA 15 TRBD1 TRBV28 CASSFNRGWTDTQYF TGTGCCAGCAGTTTTAACAGGGGTTGGACAGATACGCAGTATTTT
TRBJ2-5 NA 17 TRBD2 TRBV7-9 CASSLGWLAGGQETQYF TGTGCCAGCAGCTTAGGCTGGCTAGCGGGAGGACAAGAGACCCAGTACTTC
TRBJ2-5 few 15 NA TRBV5-1 CASSSRGGGGETQYF TGCGCCAGCAGCTCCCGAGGCGGGGGCGGGGAGACCCAGTACTTC
TRBJ2-5 NA 15 TRBD2 TRBV7-9 CASSLVWTRDLSQYF TGTGCCAGCAGCTTAGTATGGACTAGGGATCTGTCCCAGTACTTC
TRBJ2-3 NA 15 TRBD1 TRBV9 CASSVLGTGGDTQYF TGTGCCAGCAGCGTGCTGGGGACAGGGGGAGATACGCAGTATTTT
TRBJ1-2 NA 16 NA TRBV7-2 CASTPRRGTPRPGYTF TGTGCCAGCACCCCTAGGAGGGGAACACCCCGGCCCGGCTACACCTTC
TRBJ2-3 NA 14 NA TRBV4-1 CASSQVVVPDTQYF TGCGCCAGCAGCCAAGTAGTAGTTCCAGATACGCAGTATTTT
TRBJ1-1 NA 14 NA TRBV18 CASSVMTENTEAFF TGTGCCAGCTCAGTAATGACAGAGAACACTGAAGCTTTCTTT